Listed below are T cell receptor beta chains from one sample, sequenced in a study of control samples from healthy donors and cancer patients. TCRdb's copy holds only in-frame clones and misses some; the assay was immunoSEQ multiplex PCR. The table lists 230,000 or so clones, just under 95% of them singletons. The sequenced sample consisted of blood. These receptors all stem from a man aged 50-59 years in good health. Each CDR3 is given with its conserved first and last residue. The order of the fields is J gene, D gene, V gene, clone size, CDR3 protein, CDR3 DNA. D genes are given only for firm matches. Clone size appears in some rows only: once, few, many, or a class for an expanded clone.

j_gene: TRBJ2-1; d_gene: -; v_gene: TRBV20-1; abundance: -; CDR3aa: CSASTMSGRYNEQFF; CDR3nt: TGCAGTGCCAGTACCATGAGCGGGCGATACAATGAGCAGTTCTTC
j_gene: TRBJ1-1; d_gene: -; v_gene: TRBV11-2; abundance: -; CDR3aa: CASSLVGRTEAFF; CDR3nt: TGTGCCAGCAGCTTAGTAGGTCGAACTGAAGCTTTCTTT
j_gene: TRBJ2-2; d_gene: -; v_gene: TRBV6-4; abundance: -; CDR3aa: CASSEGVEGTGELFF; CDR3nt: TGTGCCAGCAGTGAAGGGGTGGAGGGTACCGGGGAGCTGTTTTTT
j_gene: TRBJ2-5; d_gene: TRBD2; v_gene: TRBV7-3; abundance: -; CDR3aa: CASSPTSGIETQYF; CDR3nt: TGTGCCAGCAGCCCTACTAGCGGCATAGAGACCCAGTACTTC
j_gene: TRBJ1-2; d_gene: TRBD1; v_gene: TRBV5-1; abundance: -; CDR3aa: CASSLDRGRNGYTF; CDR3nt: TGCGCCAGCAGCTTGGACAGGGGCCGTAATGGCTACACCTTC
j_gene: TRBJ1-5; d_gene: TRBD1; v_gene: TRBV19; abundance: once; CDR3aa: CASSPQDRQNQPQHF; CDR3nt: TGTGCCAGTAGTCCCCAGGACAGGCAAAATCAGCCCCAGCATTTT
j_gene: TRBJ1-1; d_gene: -; v_gene: TRBV28; abundance: -; CDR3aa: CASRTLIGEAFF; CDR3nt: TGTGCCAGCAGAACGTTAATAGGTGAAGCTTTCTTT
j_gene: TRBJ1-1; d_gene: -; v_gene: TRBV6-5; abundance: -; CDR3aa: CASRPPLVMNTEAFF; CDR3nt: TGTGCCAGCAGGCCACCCCTGGTAATGAACACTGAAGCTTTCTTT
j_gene: TRBJ2-3; d_gene: -; v_gene: TRBV20-1; abundance: -; CDR3aa: CSARYTDTQYF; CDR3nt: TGCAGTGCTAGATACACAGATACGCAGTATTTT
j_gene: TRBJ1-2; d_gene: -; v_gene: TRBV5-1; abundance: -; CDR3aa: CASSLAVPSNYGYTF; CDR3nt: TGCGCCAGCAGCTTGGCGGTACCGTCTAACTATGGCTACACCTTC
j_gene: TRBJ1-2; d_gene: -; v_gene: TRBV14; abundance: -; CDR3aa: CASSQGVNYGYTF; CDR3nt: TGTGCCAGCAGCCAAGGGGTGAACTATGGCTACACCTTC
j_gene: TRBJ2-2; d_gene: -; v_gene: TRBV6-5; abundance: -; CDR3aa: CASTRVTANTGELFF; CDR3nt: TGTGCCAGCACCAGGGTGACGGCGAACACCGGGGAGCTGTTTTTT
j_gene: TRBJ1-5; d_gene: -; v_gene: TRBV2; abundance: -; CDR3aa: CASISRPGLGGQPQHF; CDR3nt: TGTGCCAGCATATCACGGCCGGGACTTGGTGGTCAGCCCCAGCATTTT
j_gene: TRBJ1-5; d_gene: -; v_gene: TRBV6-5; abundance: -; CDR3aa: CASSYKISNQPQHF; CDR3nt: TGTGCCAGCAGTTATAAGATTAGCAATCAGCCCCAGCATTTT
j_gene: TRBJ2-3; d_gene: TRBD2; v_gene: TRBV5-6; abundance: -; CDR3aa: CASSLARLAGAPSTDTQYF; CDR3nt: TGTGCCAGCAGCTTGGCCCGACTAGCGGGGGCCCCTAGCACAGATACGCAGTATTTT
j_gene: TRBJ1-2; d_gene: TRBD1; v_gene: TRBV29-1; abundance: -; CDR3aa: CSVRDRELGGYTF; CDR3nt: TGCAGCGTGCGAGACAGGGAACTAGGAGGCTACACCTTC
j_gene: TRBJ2-2; d_gene: -; v_gene: TRBV14; abundance: -; CDR3aa: CASSPFLSTGELFF; CDR3nt: TGTGCCAGCAGCCCATTTCTTTCCACCGGGGAGCTGTTTTTT
j_gene: TRBJ1-6; d_gene: -; v_gene: TRBV6-2/TRBV6-3; abundance: -; CDR3aa: CASSSPGRRTNSPLHF; CDR3nt: TGTGCCAGCAGTTCGCCGGGACGGAGGACTAATTCACCCCTCCACTTT
j_gene: TRBJ2-1; d_gene: TRBD2; v_gene: TRBV6-5; abundance: -; CDR3aa: CASSYGLAGGHEQFF; CDR3nt: TGTGCCAGCAGTTACGGACTAGCGGGGGGGCATGAGCAGTTCTTC
j_gene: TRBJ1-5; d_gene: -; v_gene: TRBV3-1/TRBV3-2; abundance: -; CDR3aa: CASSQTGSNQPQHF; CDR3nt: TGTGCCAGCAGCCAAACAGGGTCCAATCAGCCCCAGCATTTT
j_gene: TRBJ2-1; d_gene: -; v_gene: TRBV28; abundance: once; CDR3aa: CASSPPPTGEQFF; CDR3nt: TGTGCCAGCAGTCCCCCCCCTACAGGGGAGCAGTTCTTC
j_gene: TRBJ1-1; d_gene: -; v_gene: TRBV6-1; abundance: -; CDR3aa: CASSEGRGNTEAFF; CDR3nt: TGTGCCAGCAGTGAAGGCAGGGGGAACACTGAAGCTTTCTTT